This TCR beta chain was captured by sequencing in a study of cytomegalovirus exposure and HLA in healthy donors. Study in general: Genotyping showed roughly 86% of 398 donors falling in the Caucasian-associated ancestry cluster.

V was pared by 4 bases and J by 4 bases, with 8 bases of the junction left unmatched. This CDR3 comprises 16 residues. Germline loops: CDR1 SGHNT, CDR2 YYREEE (reference sequence). The PCR ran on 60 Vbeta and 13 Jbeta primers. Produced via immunoSEQ multiplex PCR; TCRdb's table is partial and in-frame only. This sample carries about 180,000 clones, 75% to 85% of them seen once, and the ten largest clones take roughly 3.6%. The chain carries TRBV5-4 and TRBJ2-3; 11 bases match TRBD2. Sequences were obtained from PBMCs. The origin of this receptor is a woman aged 55-75 years in good health and CMV-seropositive. The CDR3 reads CASSLDSGGASDTQYF. The CDR3 DNA reads TGTGCCAGCAGCCTCGATAGCGGGGGGGCCTCAGATACGCAGTATTTT. Full variable domain (outside the CDR3, taken from reference TRBV5-4 and TRBJ2-3): ETGVTQSPTHLIKTRGQQVTLRCSSQSGHNTVSWYQQALGQGPQFIFQYYREEENGRGNFPPRFSGLQFPNYSSELNVNALELDDSALYLCASSLDSGGASDTQYFGPGTRLTVL.